This is a list of T cell receptor beta chains from one sample in a study of vaccination and CD4 T cells after COVID-19. TCRdb re-derived calls from the PCR reads in MiXCR, one entry per CDR3 protein. The data hold 12,000 to 15,000 distinct CDR3 sequences, with about 29% observed a single time. These receptors' antigens are unknown. The sequenced sample consisted of cultured CD4+ T cells from blood. Every receptor here comes from a human donor with COVID-19. The CDR3 runs from the conserved cysteine through the conserved F or W. The D gene is left open where the match is weak. Clone size is shown for a subset of rows, as once, few, many or a class of expanded clone.

TRBV20-1	NA	TRBD2	20	TRBJ2-7	TGCAGTGCTAGAGAGACCTTACTAGCGGGGGGTCTACCGAGCTCCTACGAGCAGTACTTC	CSARETLLAGGLPSSYEQYF
TRBV7-3	few	TRBD2	16	TRBJ2-3	TGTGCCAGCAGCTTAATTTCGGGGGGACGGACAGATACGCAGTATTTT	CASSLISGGRTDTQYF
TRBV27	few	TRBD2	14	TRBJ2-3	TGTGCCAGCAGTTTGTGGCTAGCGGGTGATACGCAGTATTTT	CASSLWLAGDTQYF
TRBV20-1	NA	TRBD1	14	TRBJ1-5	TGCAGTGCTAGGGGACAGGTTAGCAATCAGCCCCAGCATTTT	CSARGQVSNQPQHF
TRBV7-2	NA	NA	14	TRBJ1-2	TGTGCCAGCCTACGACAGGCCAATAACTATGGCTACACCTTC	CASLRQANNYGYTF
TRBV29-1	few	NA	13	TRBJ2-3	TGCAGCGTTGCCCCATACCCCACAGATACGCAGTATTTT	CSVAPYPTDTQYF
TRBV6-1	few	TRBD1	15	TRBJ2-5	TGTGCCAGCAGGAGGCAGGGGGCTTATCAAGAGACCCAGTACTTC	CASRRQGAYQETQYF
TRBV5-3	NA	TRBD1	17	TRBJ2-6	TGTGCCAGAAAGGGGACAGGTCCTTATTCTGGGGCCAACGTCCTGACTTTC	CARKGTGPYSGANVLTF
TRBV20-1	few	NA	15	TRBJ1-2	TGCAGTGCTAGAGATCATATGGGGCTCCTCTATGGCTACACCTTC	CSARDHMGLLYGYTF
TRBV20-1	few	TRBD1	17	TRBJ1-1	TGCAGTGCTAGAGGTATCCCGGGACAGGGATTGAACACTGAAGCTTTCTTT	CSARGIPGQGLNTEAFF
TRBV20-1	few	TRBD2	14	TRBJ2-3	TGCAGTGCTGCACTAGCGGGGAGCACAGATACGCAGTATTTT	CSAALAGSTDTQYF
TRBV5-1	NA	NA	11	TRBJ2-5	TGCGCCAGCAGCCCCCCTCGGACCCAGTACTTC	CASSPPRTQYF
TRBV27	few	NA	14	TRBJ1-4	TGTGCCAGCAAAAACCAGGGGTCTAATGAAAAACTGTTTTTT	CASKNQGSNEKLFF
TRBV6-1	NA	NA	16	TRBJ1-1	TGTGCCAGCGTCTCAATGACCATCCCGGTGAACACTGAAGCTTTCTTT	CASVSMTIPVNTEAFF
TRBV20-1	few	NA	12	TRBJ1-6	TGCAGTGTGGGATCCTATAATTCACCCCTCCACTTT	CSVGSYNSPLHF
TRBV27	NA	TRBD2	14	TRBJ2-3	TGTGCCAGCAGCCGGGGGGGCCTTGGAGATACGCAGTATTTT	CASSRGGLGDTQYF
TRBV6-2/TRBV6-3	few	NA	11	TRBJ1-2	TGTGCCAGCAGTTCAGGGTATGGCTACACCTTC	CASSSGYGYTF
TRBV28	few	NA	15	TRBJ1-6	TGTGCCAGCAGTACCCAGCCGACAGTTAATTCACCCCTCCACTTT	CASSTQPTVNSPLHF
TRBV19	NA	NA	12	TRBJ2-2	TGTGCCAGCAACTTTAACACCGGGGAGCTGTTTTTT	CASNFNTGELFF
TRBV14	once	NA	14	TRBJ1-2	TGTGCCAGCAGCCAGGGGTCCGGCAAGCATGGCTACACCTTC	CASSQGSGKHGYTF
TRBV6-5	NA	NA	13	TRBJ2-2	TGTGCCAGCAGTTACTTACCCACCGGGGAGCTGTTTTTT	CASSYLPTGELFF
TRBV28	NA	NA	12	TRBJ1-1	TGTGCCAGCAGTTTAGTTGACAAGGGAGCTTTCTTT	CASSLVDKGAFF
TRBV18	NA	NA	14	TRBJ1-1	TGTGCCAGCTCAGGAAGGATCGGGGCAACTGAAGCTTTCTTT	CASSGRIGATEAFF
TRBV11-2	few	TRBD1	16	TRBJ1-3	TGTGCCAGCAGCGGAACAGGGGGGACTTTTGGAAACACCATATATTTT	CASSGTGGTFGNTIYF
TRBV7-8	NA	TRBD1	17	TRBJ1-6	TGTGCCAGCAGCGGACCCAGGGGGCGCAACTATAATTCACCCCTCCACTTT	CASSGPRGRNYNSPLHF
TRBV27	few	NA	15	TRBJ2-7	TGTGCCAGCAGTTTAGAAGGGGCGACCACCTACGAGCAGTACTTC	CASSLEGATTYEQYF
TRBV5-1	few	NA	16	TRBJ1-1	TGCGCCAGCAGACGGGACGAAGGAACCATGAACACTGAAGCTTTCTTT	CASRRDEGTMNTEAFF
TRBV7-2	NA	NA	14	TRBJ1-1	TGTGCCAGCAGCCCCGGACCGGTGAACACTGAAGCTTTCTTT	CASSPGPVNTEAFF
TRBV21-1	NA	NA	16	TRBJ1-2	TGTGCCAGCAGCATTGAGGGACAGGGGCCTACCTATGGCTACACCTTC	CASSIEGQGPTYGYTF
TRBV5-4	NA	TRBD1	17	TRBJ2-5	TGTGCCAGCAGTCCAGGGGTGGGACAGAGGAATTTGGAGACCCAGTACTTC	CASSPGVGQRNLETQYF
TRBV7-2	few	NA	17	TRBJ2-2	TGTGCCTTTTCACTTGCGTTCATACGTCGGAACACCGGGGAGCTGTTTTTT	CAFSLAFIRRNTGELFF
TRBV7-9	few	NA	15	TRBJ1-2	TGTGCCAGCAGCTTAGTCCGGGAGAGCCTTAAAGGCTACACCTTC	CASSLVRESLKGYTF
TRBV21-1	NA	NA	21	TRBJ2-1	TGTGCCAGCAGCAAAGCCGAGGAGCCCGGGACTAGCGGGGGGGCCTACAATGAGCAGTTCTTC	CASSKAEEPGTSGGAYNEQFF
TRBV20-1	NA	NA	11	TRBJ2-7	TGCAGTGCCAGCATAGAGGGCGAGCAGTACTTC	CSASIEGEQYF
TRBV20-1	few	TRBD1	13	TRBJ1-3	TGCAGTGCTGACAGGGGGCTTGGAAACACCATATATTTT	CSADRGLGNTIYF
TRBV6-1	few	NA	13	TRBJ2-7	TGTGCCAGCAGGTCGGAGAGCTCCTACGAGCAGTACTTC	CASRSESSYEQYF